What follows describes a single TCR beta chain. The antigen is unknown. This sample is part of a study of somatic mutations in cytotoxic T cells in rheumatoid arthritis. Study-level background: Right after diagnosis, and before any treatment had started, patient peripheral blood (about 33 ml EDTA) was drawn.

The table came from immunoSEQ multiplex PCR; TCRdb's copy has only in-frame clones and leaves some out. The sample carries 15,000 to 20,000 clones, approximately 82% recorded once. The CDR3 contains 18 residues. Germline V gene lookup returns CDR1 MNHEY and CDR2 SMNVEV (reference sequence). The V segment lost 6 bases and the J segment 5 bases; nucleotides outside the gene matches: 15. Findings and caveats of the study: Clonality of CD8+ T cells, which was compared between rheumatoid arthritis patients and age-matched healthy controls, did not differ significantly.

The receptor's source is an adult with rheumatoid arthritis. J is TRBJ2-1 and V is TRBV27; 11 bases agree with TRBD2. Sequencing was done on a sample of CD8+ T cells sorted from blood. The CDR3, as DNA: TGTGCCAGCAGCCCAACCCGACTAGCGGGGACAACTAACAATGAGCAGTTCTTC. This sequence encodes CASSPTRLAGTTNNEQFF.